These 21 T cell receptor beta chains were all obtained from the same sample, sequenced in a study of beta chain features in type 1 diabetes. These TCRs' antigens remain unknown. The study reverse transcribed the entire isolated RNA, so it sequenced expressed TCRB transcripts. The table came from immunoSEQ multiplex PCR; TCRdb's copy has only in-frame clones and leaves some out. Among a few hundred thousand clones, 10% to 15% were seen once, and the ten largest hold about 0.01%. Regarding the study as a whole: Type 1 diabetes patients showed a moderate but significant shortening of TCRB CDR3s in all four CD4+ subsets.

Sequenced material: naive CD4+ T cells from blood. Receptor source: a woman aged 18-29 years with type 1 diabetes.

This clone was observed a handful of times. The chain joins TRBV4-1 to TRBJ2-7; D remains ambiguous. Trimming took off 5 bases at V and 4 bases at J, with 21 bases between the two ends. Germline-derived CDR1 and CDR2 are MGHRA and YSYEKL. This CDR3 is built from 16 residues. CDR3 nucleotide sequence: TGCGCCAGCAGCTTAATTTCCGGGTCCCGAGTTTACGAGCAGTACTTC. Its protein is CASSLISGSRVYEQYF.

A few counts support this clone. The gene calls are TRBV30 and TRBJ1-2; D gene unclear. V dropped 2 bases and J dropped 5 bases, with 15 bases sitting between them. The CDR3 length is 14 residues. The germline V gene has CDR1 GTSNPN and CDR2 SVGIG (reference sequence). CDR3 sequence (DNA): TGTGCCTGGAGTATCCAATCCGGGGTTTATGGCTACACCTTC. Its protein product is CAWSIQSGVYGYTF.

This clone was found a few times. The V and J genes are TRBV9 and TRBJ1-2; TRBD1 is a possible D gene (5 bases). The CDR3 runs to 12 residues. Germline V gives CDR1 SGDLS, CDR2 YYNGEE. The V end lost 1 base, the J end lost 8 bases, and 9 bases lay between the germline ends. The DNA of the CDR3 is TGTGCCAGCAGCGTACAGGGAACCGGCTACACCTTC. Amino acids: CASSVQGTGYTF.

This clone was seen a handful of times. This chain links TRBV30 with TRBJ2-1; D gene uncertain. Trimming left V 0 bases short and J 10 bases short, with 10 bases between. CDR1 is GTSNPN and CDR2 is SVGIG in the germline V gene (reference sequence). This CDR3 has 12 amino acids. The DNA of the CDR3 is TGTGCCTGGAGTGTGAAGGTGGGCGAGCAGTTCTTC. Amino acids: CAWSVKVGEQFF.

The chain recombines TRBV30 with TRBJ1-2; 9 bases are shared with TRBD1. This CDR3 has 12 amino acids. V dropped 5 bases and J dropped 8; count of bases not matched to a gene: 6. The germline V gene has CDR1 GTSNPN and CDR2 SVGIG (reference sequence). In DNA, the CDR3 is TGTGCCTGGGAACAGGGGGCAAGCGGCTACACCTTC. Its protein product is CAWEQGASGYTF.

This clone was observed a handful of times. This chain connects TRBV18 to TRBJ2-1, with 10 bases that match TRBD2. Trimming at V came to 7 bases and at J to 0 bases, leaving 9 bases not matched to a gene. Germline V gene lookup returns CDR1 KGHSH and CDR2 LQKENI. The CDR3 has 17 amino acids. CDR3 protein: CASFPTASGSSYNEQFF. The CDR3 nucleotides are TGTGCCAGCTTCCCGACGGCTAGCGGGAGCTCCTACAATGAGCAGTTCTTC.

V usage is TRBV5-6 and J usage is TRBJ2-1; tentatively, D is TRBD2 (5 bases). V dropped 2 bases and J dropped 10 bases, with 7 bases sitting between them. The CDR3 is made up of 11 amino acids. The germline V gene encodes CDR1 SGHDT and CDR2 YYEEEE. This CDR3 reads CASSFQREQFF. CDR3 sequence (DNA): TGTGCCAGCAGCTTTCAGCGGGAGCAGTTCTTC.

This clone was seen only a few times. The V call is TRBV6-4, the J call TRBJ2-2; possible D gene TRBD2, 6 bases. V dropped 3 bases and J dropped 7 bases, with 12 bases sitting between them. There are 14 residues in the CDR3. Germline-derived CDR1 and CDR2 are MRHNA and SNTAGT. The CDR3 spells CASSDVGGVGELFF. The CDR3 DNA reads as TGTGCCAGCAGTGATGTCGGGGGAGTCGGGGAGCTGTTTTTT.

This clone has more than one count but fewer than ten. The chain combines TRBV30 with TRBJ1-2; perhaps TRBD1 as D (6 bases). Germline CDR1 GTSNPN, CDR2 SVGIG (reference sequence). CDR3 length: 16 residues. V lost 3 bases and J lost 5, with 22 bases in between. The CDR3 DNA reads TGTGCCTGGAGGAGGCGGCTTACAGGGCGGGGGTATGGCTACACCTTC. Translated: CAWRRRLTGRGYGYTF.

This chain links TRBV9 with TRBJ1-1; 8 bases line up with TRBD1. CDR3 length: 15 amino acids. With V trimmed by 0 bases and J by 3 bases, 4 bases remained unmatched. The germline V gene has CDR1 SGDLS and CDR2 YYNGEE. CDR3 coding DNA: TGTGCCAGCAGCGTAGTTGGGACAGGATACACTGAAGCTTTCTTT. It is translated as CASSVVGTGYTEAFF.

This clone was observed a few times. The chain recombines TRBV29-1 with TRBJ1-1, with TRBD1 identical over 7 bases. The V gene end was trimmed by 6 bases and the J gene end by 6 bases; junction bases not matched to a gene: 7. CDR1 and CDR2 (germline): SQVTM, ANQGSEA. This CDR3 contains 12 residues. As DNA, the CDR3 is TGCAGCGTGGTGACAGGGCCTGCTGAAGCTTTCTTT. Protein sequence: CSVVTGPAEAFF.

The chain joins TRBV27 to TRBJ2-7; 10 nucleotides line up with TRBD2. Germline assignment: CDR1 MNHEY and CDR2 SMNVEV (reference sequence). This CDR3 is 15 amino acids long. With V trimmed by 6 bases and J by 7 bases, 12 bases remained unmatched. The CDR3 loop is CASSQTSGASGEQYF. In DNA form, the CDR3 reads TGTGCCAGCAGCCAAACTAGCGGGGCCTCTGGGGAGCAGTACTTC.

Only a few counts were recorded for this clone. The chain recombines TRBV18 with TRBJ2-7, with 14 bases identical to TRBD2. The trim removed 4 bases at V and 4 bases at J, leaving 3 bases unmatched. The germline gives CDR1 KGHSH, CDR2 LQKENI. The CDR3 is 15 amino acids. CDR3 sequence reads: CASSLGTSGGYEQYF. DNA of the CDR3: TGTGCCAGCTCACTCGGGACTAGCGGGGGTTACGAGCAGTACTTC.

The rearrangement joins TRBV12-5 to TRBJ2-7; 8 nucleotides align to TRBD1. Germline CDR1 reads LGHNT; CDR2 reads FRNRAP. V lost 1 base, J lost 2 bases, and 7 bases stayed unmatched. This CDR3 region has 16 residues. The CDR3, as DNA: TGTGCTAGTGGTTTGGCCGAGACAGGGGAGCCCTACGAGCAGTACTTC. This encodes CASGLAETGEPYEQYF.

The chain carries TRBV19 and TRBJ2-7; the match to TRBD2 covers 7 bases. V shed 8 bases, J shed 2 bases, and the junction held 12 bases outside the gene matches. The CDR3 is 15 amino acids. Germline assignment: CDR1 LNHDA and CDR2 SQIVND (reference sequence). The CDR3: CASCIGGVVTYEQYF. The CDR3, as DNA: TGTGCCAGTTGCATTGGGGGGGTCGTAACCTACGAGCAGTACTTC.

V is TRBV25-1 and J is TRBJ2-5; 9 bases map to TRBD2. CDR3 size: 16 residues. J gave up 5 bases and V 5 bases, and 12 bases lay outside the gene matches. Germline lookup yields CDR1 MGHDK and CDR2 SYGVNS. The DNA for the CDR3 is TGTGCCAGCAGTACCGGGCGGGAGGGAGAGTCGGAGACCCAGTACTTC. Its protein product is CASSTGREGESETQYF.

This clone occurred a few times. This chain connects TRBV25-1 to TRBJ2-5, with D maybe TRBD1 (5 bases). Trimming removed 2 bases from V and 5 bases from J, with 9 bases in between. Germline values: CDR1 MGHDK, CDR2 SYGVNS. This CDR3 region has 13 residues. Written as DNA, the CDR3 is TGTGCCAGCAGTGAAGAAGGGGTGGAGACCCAGTACTTC. Translation gives CASSEEGVETQYF.

This chain connects TRBV30 to TRBJ1-4; weak D call: TRBD1 (6 bases). Germline loops: CDR1 GTSNPN, CDR2 SVGIG (reference sequence). V lost 5 bases to trimming and J lost 6 bases, with 10 bases between them. This CDR3 is 12 amino acids long. The CDR3 here is CAWQGNDEKLFF. The CDR3 DNA sequence: TGTGCCTGGCAGGGGAACGATGAAAAACTGTTTTTT.

V is TRBV7-3 and J is TRBJ1-1, with a weak D call TRBD1 (6 bases). CDR1 and CDR2 from the germline V gene are SGHTA and FQGTGA. CDR3 size: 13 residues. Between the trimmed V and J ends, which lost 8 bases and 2 bases, there was a span of 12 bases. As DNA, the CDR3 is TGTGCCAGCGCCCGGACAGCCAACACTGAAGCTTTCTTT. It codes for CASARTANTEAFF.

This rearrangement joins TRBV18 to TRBJ2-7, with D tentatively TRBD2 (5 bases). CDR1 and CDR2 from the germline V gene are KGHSH and LQKENI. The CDR3 runs to 12 residues. Trimming stripped 3 bases from V and 6 bases from J, with 9 bases between. CDR3 bases: TGTGCCAGCTCACCCATGGCGGGCGAGCAGTACTTC. Its translation: CASSPMAGEQYF.

The chain couples TRBV28 to TRBJ2-1; TRBD2 agrees at 10 bases. This CDR3 has 14 residues. In germline, CDR1 is MDHEN, CDR2 SYDVKM. V dropped 4 bases and J dropped 9; count of bases not matched to a gene: 6. Here the CDR3 reads CASSSAGGPVEQFF. CDR3 sequence (DNA): TGTGCCAGCAGTTCAGCGGGAGGGCCGGTTGAGCAGTTCTTC.